This entry lists 17 T cell receptor beta chains sequenced from one sample in a study of early T cells in non-severe SARS-CoV-2 infection. Each CDR3 protein is one row after TCRdb ran MiXCR on the 5' RACE reads. Here the sample spans 90,000 to 120,000 distinct CDR3 sequences, around 10% being singletons. The sequenced material came from whole blood. The receptors shown here come from an adult who was a healthcare worker with PCR-confirmed SARS-CoV-2 infection or an uninfected control (not recorded which).

In this sample, this clonotype turned up once. V gene TRBV20-1 combines with J gene TRBJ1-5; no definite D call. Germline V CDR1 and CDR2: DFQATT, SNEGSKA (reference sequence). V lost 1 base, J lost 5 bases, and 9 bases lay in between. The CDR3 runs to 13 residues. CDR3 sequence (DNA): TGCAGTGCTAGAGGTATCCCAGATCAGCCCCAGCATTTT. Translating gives CSARGIPDQPQHF.

This clonotype came up a few times. The CDR3 DNA is TGTGCCATCAGTGAGATGGGGACCCAGTACTTC. Encoded protein: CAISEMGTQYF. The chain employs TRBV10-3 and TRBJ2-5; D unclear. Trimming took off 2 bases at V and 7 bases at J, with 5 bases between the two ends. The CDR3 totals 11 residues. Looked up from germline, CDR1 is ENHRY and CDR2 is SYGVKD.

This clonotype was seen a handful of times. The V call is TRBV20-1, the J call TRBJ2-7; the D gene is possibly TRBD1 (5 bases). V was pared by 5 bases and J by 4 bases, with 9 bases between. CDR1 is DFQATT, CDR2 SNEGSKA, per germline (reference sequence). The CDR3 runs to 11 residues. CDR3 loop: CSAPAGYEQYF. In nucleotides, the CDR3 is TGCAGTGCTCCTGCAGGGTACGAGCAGTACTTC.

This chain connects TRBV20-1 to TRBJ1-2, with D unclear. Germline CDR1 is DFQATT and CDR2 is SNEGSKA (reference sequence). Between the trimmed V and J ends, which lost 2 bases and 2 bases, there was a span of 9 bases. This CDR3 comprises 13 residues. The CDR3 sequence: CSARPGANYGYTF. CDR3 DNA: TGCAGTGCTAGACCGGGAGCAAACTATGGCTACACCTTC.

Many counts were recorded for this clonotype. As DNA, the CDR3 is TGTGCCAGCAGTTACGGGTCAGGGAATGAAAAACTGTTTTTT. It codes for CASSYGSGNEKLFF. The rearrangement links TRBV6-5 to TRBJ1-4, with a weak D call TRBD1 (5 bases). CDR1 MNHEY and CDR2 SVGAGI come from the germline V gene. V gave up 2 bases and J gave up 5 bases, with 9 bases separating them. CDR3 length equals 14 residues.

The sample holds a few counts of this clonotype. The chain couples TRBV7-2 to TRBJ1-1; no reliable D call. V lost 8 bases to trimming and J lost 3 bases, with 19 bases between them. The CDR3 extends over 15 amino acids. The germline V gene has CDR1 SGHTA and CDR2 FQGNSA. The CDR3 region has the DNA TGTGCCAGCCGTCCTAGGCCCCTTCAGGACACTGAAGCTTTCTTT. It yields the protein CASRPRPLQDTEAFF.

This clonotype was seen a handful of times. The chain couples TRBV6-1 to TRBJ1-3; D gene ambiguous. CDR1 MNHNS and CDR2 SASEGT come from the germline V gene. Trimming shortened V by 0 bases and J by 2 bases, and 14 bases separated the two germline ends. CDR3 length equals 17 residues. The CDR3 region is CASSEALRTWAGNTIYF. As DNA, the CDR3 is TGTGCCAGCAGTGAAGCGCTTCGGACCTGGGCTGGAAACACCATATATTTT.

This clonotype was recorded many times. The rearrangement uses TRBV28 and TRBJ2-1; 8 nucleotides align to TRBD2. V lost 4 bases to trimming and J lost 12 bases; unmatched junction nucleotides: 8. Germline loops: CDR1 MDHEN, CDR2 SYDVKM. The CDR3 contains 13 residues. CDR3 bases: TGTGCCAGCAGTTCAGCGCCCGGGACTAGGCAGTTCTTC. Translation: CASSSAPGTRQFF.

This clonotype was observed at least ten times. This rearrangement joins TRBV20-1 to TRBJ2-1, with 7 bases fitting TRBD2. Germline CDR1 DFQATT, CDR2 SNEGSKA (reference sequence). CDR3 size: 17 residues. V shed 1 base and J 4 bases; nucleotides not matched to a gene: 13. The CDR3 DNA follows: TGCAGTGCTAGAGTTAGGCGGGAGCCCCGTTTATACAATGAGCAGTTCTTC. Its protein product is CSARVRREPRLYNEQFF.

In its sample, this clonotype was seen many times. The chain combines TRBV6-5 with TRBJ1-3; D may be TRBD1 (5 bases). This CDR3 is built from 15 residues. CDR1 and CDR2 from the germline V gene are MNHEY and SVGAGI. V lost 6 bases and J 0 bases, leaving 12 bases between the germline ends. The CDR3: CASSQDSNSGNTIYF. CDR3 coding DNA: TGTGCCAGCAGCCAAGACAGTAACTCTGGAAACACCATATATTTT.

Many counts were recorded for this clonotype. The chain links TRBV28 to TRBJ1-5; possible D gene TRBD1, 5 bases. There are 14 residues in the CDR3. The V and J ends lost 5 bases and 0 bases respectively, with 8 bases between them. The germline V gene has CDR1 MDHEN and CDR2 SYDVKM. The CDR3 sequence: CASSPGISNQPQHF. Written as DNA, the CDR3 is TGTGCCAGCAGTCCAGGGATTAGCAATCAGCCCCAGCATTTT.

The rearrangement uses TRBV4-2 and TRBJ2-3, with 10 bases that match TRBD1. The germline CDR1 and CDR2 sequences are LGHNA and YNFKEQ. V shed 8 bases and J 2 bases; nucleotides not matched to a gene: 7. The CDR3 loop spans 15 amino acids. The CDR3 coding sequence is TGTGCCAGCGGACAGGGGGGCGGAGTCACAGATACGCAGTATTTT. This sequence encodes CASGQGGGVTDTQYF.

The rearrangement uses TRBV20-1 and TRBJ2-5; D perhaps matches TRBD2 (5 bases). The CDR3 length is 11 residues. Trimming took off 7 bases at V and 2 bases at J, with 8 bases between the two ends. The germline gives CDR1 DFQATT, CDR2 SNEGSKA (reference sequence). This CDR3 reads CSEGGQETQYF. CDR3 DNA sequence: TGCAGTGAGGGCGGGCAAGAGACCCAGTACTTC.

This clonotype was counted at least ten times. The rearrangement uses TRBV10-3 and TRBJ2-1, with TRBD2 matching 8 bases. Germline lookup yields CDR1 ENHRY and CDR2 SYGVKD. The CDR3 consists of 15 residues. With 6 bases clipped from V and 7 bases from J, the junction kept 11 bases outside the gene matches. CDR3 nucleotides: TGTGCCATCAGCTCCGGGACTAGAGGTTTGAATGAGCAGTTCTTC. Protein product: CAISSGTRGLNEQFF.

This clonotype was seen ten or more times. The chain uses TRBV28 and TRBJ2-6, with no clear D. This CDR3 has 14 amino acids. Germline V lookup: CDR1 MDHEN, CDR2 SYDVKM. V was trimmed by 1 base and J by 4 bases, leaving 5 bases between them. CDR3: CASSLLAGANVLTF. The CDR3 bases are TGTGCCAGCAGTTTATTGGCCGGGGCCAACGTCCTGACTTTC. Combining the CDR3 with reference TRBV28 and TRBJ2-6 gives the whole variable domain DVKVTQSSRYLVKRTGEKVFLECVQDMDHENMFWYRQDPGLGLRLIYFSYDVKMKEKGDIPEGYSVSREKKERFSLILESASTNQTSMYLCASSLLAGANVLTFGAGSRLTVL.

On this clonotype itself: At one boundary the junction diverges from the germline segment, which might be a read error. The rearrangement links TRBV7-2 to TRBJ2-3, with D possibly being TRBD2 (5 bases). Germline V gene lookup returns CDR1 SGHTA and CDR2 FQGNSA. The CDR3 sequence is 15 residues long. The CDR3 sequence: CVSSPEGGPTDTQYF. The CDR3 coding sequence is TGTGTCAGCAGCCCTGAGGGCGGACCCACAGATACGCAGTATTTT.

Comment on this clonotype: At one boundary the junction diverges from the germline segment, which might be a read error. The chain uses TRBV7-2 and TRBJ1-4, with D tentatively TRBD1 (6 bases). Germline V gene sequence: CDR1 SGHTA, CDR2 FQGNSA. The CDR3 is 17 amino acids. CDR3 in amino acids: CASSLVGIQGLDDKLFF. Written as DNA, the CDR3 is TGTGCCAGCAGCTTAGTCGGCATACAGGGATTGGATGATAAACTGTTTTTT.